This T cell receptor (beta chain) was recovered during a study of CD8 T cells in Susac syndrome. Study at large: Patients with Susac syndrome were therapy-naive, treated with corticosteroids, or treated with intravenous immunoglobulin alone when blood was collected.

Diagnostic criteria defined recently for definite or probable disease were met by the Susac syndrome patients. Reverse transcription of roughly 0.5 to 1 ug RNA used random hexamers. The authors amplified TCR beta CDR3 across 54 Vbeta and 13 Jbeta using immunoSEQ multiplex PCR. TCRdb redid the calling of the immunoSEQ multiplex PCR reads with MiXCR, one entry per CDR3 protein. Here the sample spans more than 100,000 distinct CDR3 sequences, 85% to 95% being singletons. Study conclusions and caveats: Total CD8+ and CD8+ TEMRA repertoires contained approximately 16 and five Susac-specific public clones, respectively.

With regard to this clonotype: The antigen remains unidentified.

V shed 4 bases and J shed 3 bases, with 13 bases lying between them. Germline-derived CDR1 and CDR2 are SQVTM and ANQGSEA. This CDR3 region has 14 residues. Source material: CD8+ T cells from PBMCs. The clonotype comes from a human donor with Susac syndrome. This chain joins TRBV29-1 and TRBJ2-1, with D possibly TRBD2 on 6 matching bases. The CDR3 nucleotides are TGCAGCGTTGGCCCCGCGGGAAACTACAATGAGCAGTTCTTC. This sequence encodes CSVGPAGNYNEQFF.